What follows describes a single TCR beta chain. These data originate in a study of OX40 agonist ivuxolimab in advanced cancers. The protocol was immunoSEQ multiplex PCR, while the TCRdb copy is restricted to in-frame clones and leaves out a portion. The table lists tens of thousands of clones, roughly three quarters of them singletons. The CDR3 totals 16 residues. Looked up from germline, CDR1 is MNHNS and CDR2 is SASEGT. Unmatched junction bases numbered 7, after V lost 2 bases and J lost 5 bases. This specimen was CD4+ or CD8+ T cells sorted from blood, taken in a trial of the OX40 agonist ivuxolimab. This sequence originates from an adult with an advanced solid tumor such as melanoma, head and neck, liver or kidney cancer. J is TRBJ2-2 and V is TRBV6-1, with 8 bases matching TRBD1. In DNA, the CDR3 is TGTGCCAGCAGTGAACGAGCAGGGGGCGTTACCGGGGAGCTGTTTTTT. Translation: CASSERAGGVTGELFF.